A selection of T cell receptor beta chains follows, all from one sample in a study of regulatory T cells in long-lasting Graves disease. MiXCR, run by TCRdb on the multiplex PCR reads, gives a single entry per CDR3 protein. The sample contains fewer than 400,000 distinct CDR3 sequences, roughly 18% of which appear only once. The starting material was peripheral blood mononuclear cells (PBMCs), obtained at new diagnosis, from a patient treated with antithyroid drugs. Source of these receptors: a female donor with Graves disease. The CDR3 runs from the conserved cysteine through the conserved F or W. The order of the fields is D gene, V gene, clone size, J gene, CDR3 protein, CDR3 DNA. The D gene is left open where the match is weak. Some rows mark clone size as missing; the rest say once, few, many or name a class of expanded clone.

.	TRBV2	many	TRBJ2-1	CASIAYGANEQFF	TGTGCCAGCATTGCGTACGGGGCCAATGAGCAGTTCTTC
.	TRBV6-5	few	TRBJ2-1	CASSYNGDLANEQFF	TGTGCCAGCAGTTACAACGGGGATCTGGCCAATGAGCAGTTCTTC
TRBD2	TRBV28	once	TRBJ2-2	CDSRPGGGELFF	TGTGACAGCAGACCGGGGGGGGGGGAGCTGTTTTTT
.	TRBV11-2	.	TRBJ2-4	CASKTRTVKNIQYF	TGTGCCAGCAAGACAAGGACAGTTAAAAACATTCAGTACTTC
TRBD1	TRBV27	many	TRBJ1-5	CASSLKGTGSNQPQHF	TGTGCCAGCAGCTTAAAGGGGACAGGGAGCAATCAGCCCCAGCATTTT
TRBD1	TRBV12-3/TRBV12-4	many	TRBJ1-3	CASRTRDRAFGNTIYF	TGTGCCAGCCGGACAAGGGACAGGGCTTTTGGAAACACCATATATTTT
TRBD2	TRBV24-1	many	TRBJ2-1	CATGTSELAGQTNEQFF	TGTGCCACCGGGACATCCGAACTAGCGGGGCAAACGAATGAGCAGTTCTTC
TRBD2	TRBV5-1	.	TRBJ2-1	CASSRLAGSSYNEQFF	TGCGCCAGCAGCCGACTAGCGGGGAGCTCCTACAATGAGCAGTTCTTC
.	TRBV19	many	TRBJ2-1	CASSIGTTNEQFF	TGTGCCAGTAGTATAGGGACTACAAATGAGCAGTTCTTC
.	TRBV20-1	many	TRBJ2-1	CSAQATLSSYNEQFF	TGCAGTGCTCAAGCGACTCTCAGCTCCTACAATGAGCAGTTCTTC
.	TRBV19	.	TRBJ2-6	CASSEFGVLGAGANVLTF	TGTGCCAGTAGTGAATTTGGTGTACTCGGGGCGGGGGCCAACGTCCTGACTTTC
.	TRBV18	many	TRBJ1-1	CASSPDLDAAFF	TGTGCCAGCTCACCGGACCTAGATGCAGCTTTCTTT
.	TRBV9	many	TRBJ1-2	CASSQGGGDYGYTF	TGTGCCAGCAGCCAAGGGGGGGGCGACTATGGCTACACCTTC
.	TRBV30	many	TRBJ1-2	CAWSEPHYGYTF	TGTGCCTGGAGTGAGCCGCATTATGGCTACACCTTC
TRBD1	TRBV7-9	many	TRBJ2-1	CASSPQGQGWNEQFF	TGTGCCAGCAGCCCCCAGGGACAGGGTTGGAATGAGCAGTTCTTC
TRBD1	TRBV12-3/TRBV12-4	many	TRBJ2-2	CASSYSTGANTGELFF	TGTGCCAGCAGTTACTCGACAGGGGCGAACACCGGGGAGCTGTTTTTT
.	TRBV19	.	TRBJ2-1	CASSPTSSSYNEQLF	TGTGCCAGTAGTCCAACAAGCAGCTCCTACAATGAGCAGCTCTTC
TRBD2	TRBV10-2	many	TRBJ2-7	CASSELSGFMASGYEQYF	TGCGCCAGCAGTGAGTTATCCGGTTTTATGGCTAGCGGCTACGAGCAGTACTTC
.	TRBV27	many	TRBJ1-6	CASSFWVNKGRNSPLHF	TGTGCCAGCAGTTTTTGGGTTAACAAGGGGAGGAATTCACCCCTCCACTTT
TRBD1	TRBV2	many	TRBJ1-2	CASSGGGRGDYTF	TGTGCCAGCAGTGGAGGGGGCAGGGGCGACTACACCTTC
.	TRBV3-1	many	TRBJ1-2	CASSPNYQGYGYTF	TGTGCCAGCAGCCCAAATTATCAGGGCTATGGCTACACCTTC
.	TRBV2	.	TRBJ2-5	CASRRQVRETQYF	TGTGCCAGCAGGAGACAGGTGCGAGAGACCCAGTACTTC
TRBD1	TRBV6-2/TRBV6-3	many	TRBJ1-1	CASSGGQYTEAFF	TGTGCCAGCAGTGGGGGACAGTACACTGAAGCTTTCTTT
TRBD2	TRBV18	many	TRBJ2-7	CASSPVAGGPYEQYF	TGTGCCAGCTCACCAGTAGCGGGAGGGCCCTACGAGCAGTACTTC
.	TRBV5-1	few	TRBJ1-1	CASSLPGYTNTEAFF	TGCGCCAGCAGCTTGCCAGGTTACACTAACACTGAAGCTTTCTTT
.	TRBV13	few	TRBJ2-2	CASSLRTSSTGELFF	TGTGCCAGCAGCTTAAGAACTTCCTCCACCGGGGAGCTGTTTTTT
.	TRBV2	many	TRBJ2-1	CASSEVEGLNEQFF	TGTGCCAGCAGTGAAGTTGAAGGGCTCAATGAGCAGTTCTTC
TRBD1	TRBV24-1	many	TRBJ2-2	CATSDSDRDTGELFF	TGTGCCACCAGTGATTCCGACAGGGACACCGGGGAGCTGTTTTTT
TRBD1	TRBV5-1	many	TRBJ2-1	CASSLAGTGGLNNEQFF	TGCGCCAGCAGCTTGGCCGGGACAGGGGGCCTGAACAATGAGCAGTTCTTC
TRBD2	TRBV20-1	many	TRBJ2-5	CSAQGLTYQETQYF	TGCAGTGCCCAGGGACTAACGTACCAAGAGACCCAGTACTTC
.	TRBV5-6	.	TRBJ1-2	CASSFPLGGGGGYTF	TGTGCCAGCAGCTTCCCACTTGGAGGGGGTGGTGGCTACACCTTC